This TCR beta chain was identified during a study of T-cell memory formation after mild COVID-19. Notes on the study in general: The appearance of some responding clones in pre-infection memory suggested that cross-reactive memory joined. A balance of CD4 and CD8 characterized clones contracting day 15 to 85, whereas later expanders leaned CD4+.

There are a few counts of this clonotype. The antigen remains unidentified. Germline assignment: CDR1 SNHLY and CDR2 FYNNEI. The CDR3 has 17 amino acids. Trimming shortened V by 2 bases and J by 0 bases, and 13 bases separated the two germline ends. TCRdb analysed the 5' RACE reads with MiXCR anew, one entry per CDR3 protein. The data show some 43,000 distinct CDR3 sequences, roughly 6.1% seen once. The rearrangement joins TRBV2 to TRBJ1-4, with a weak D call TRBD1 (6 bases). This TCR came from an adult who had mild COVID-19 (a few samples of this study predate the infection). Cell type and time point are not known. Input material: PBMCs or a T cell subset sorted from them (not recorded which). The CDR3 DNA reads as TGTGCCAGCAGTGAACGAGGGGGATTGGCAACTAATGAAAAACTGTTTTTT. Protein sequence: CASSERGGLATNEKLFF.